This T cell receptor (beta chain) appears in the sequencing data of a study of blood T cell repertoires in COVID-19. Study details: Italy, Spain and the United States were the sources of the convalescent and acute COVID-19 samples. In each case, the material was cDNA or gDNA derived from T cells, B-cell-depleted T cells, or PBMCs.

Under the authors' procedure: Estimation of nucleated cell counts was performed using reference gene primer amplification. Data came from immunoSEQ multiplex PCR; TCRdb stores just in-frame clones and leaves some out. From that table come the V and J calls and clone size; the DNA was used to work out D and trimming. The sample yields hundreds of thousands of clones, roughly 85% seen once. Participants were aged about 18 to 100 years, lived in under 25 US areas, and enrolled virtually. This clone was observed once. This CDR3 spans 13 amino acids. Germline values: CDR1 SQVTM, CDR2 ANQGSEA. With 6 bases clipped from V and 4 bases from J, the junction kept 4 bases outside the gene matches.

Sample: PBMCs or T cells enriched from blood (not recorded which). This TCR was sampled from a woman younger than 30 with acute COVID-19. The J gene is TRBJ1-5, the V gene TRBV29-1; 9 nucleotides match TRBD1. The CDR3 sequence: CSVAQGANQPQHF. The CDR3 bases are TGCAGCGTAGCACAGGGGGCGAATCAGCCCCAGCATTTT.